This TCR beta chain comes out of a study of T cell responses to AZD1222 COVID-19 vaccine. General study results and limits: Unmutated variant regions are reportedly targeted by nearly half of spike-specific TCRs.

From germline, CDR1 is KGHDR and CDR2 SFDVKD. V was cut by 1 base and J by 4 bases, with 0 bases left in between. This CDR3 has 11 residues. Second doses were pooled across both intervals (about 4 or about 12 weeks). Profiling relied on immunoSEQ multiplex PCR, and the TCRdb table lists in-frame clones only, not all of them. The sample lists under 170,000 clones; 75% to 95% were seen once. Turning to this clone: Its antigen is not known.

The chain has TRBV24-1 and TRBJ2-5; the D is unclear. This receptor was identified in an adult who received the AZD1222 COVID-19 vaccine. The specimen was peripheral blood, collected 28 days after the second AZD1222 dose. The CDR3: CATSDLETQYF. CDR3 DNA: TGTGCCACCAGTGATTTAGAGACCCAGTACTTC.